This TCR beta chain is drawn from a study of T cell clonality in common variable immunodeficiency. This clone was detected ten times or more. The sequenced fragment ends 3 residues before the CDR3 boundary, so the rest is inferred from the germline J gene. Using immunoSEQ multiplex PCR, the repertoire was profiled, and TCRdb retains in-frame clones only, with some absent. There are 45,000 to 60,000 clones in the sample, none observed a single time. This CDR3 spans 12 amino acids. Germline lookup yields CDR1 MGHRA and CDR2 YSYEKL. Material for sequencing was peripheral blood mononuclear cells. This TCR was sampled from a person between 18 and 70 years old in good health. The genes are TRBV4-1 and TRBJ1-2, with D unresolved. The sequenced part of the CDR3 DNA is TGCGCCAGCAGCCAAGATTTCTCACAC. It specifies CASSQDFSH. The full CDR3 reads CASSQDFSHYTF.